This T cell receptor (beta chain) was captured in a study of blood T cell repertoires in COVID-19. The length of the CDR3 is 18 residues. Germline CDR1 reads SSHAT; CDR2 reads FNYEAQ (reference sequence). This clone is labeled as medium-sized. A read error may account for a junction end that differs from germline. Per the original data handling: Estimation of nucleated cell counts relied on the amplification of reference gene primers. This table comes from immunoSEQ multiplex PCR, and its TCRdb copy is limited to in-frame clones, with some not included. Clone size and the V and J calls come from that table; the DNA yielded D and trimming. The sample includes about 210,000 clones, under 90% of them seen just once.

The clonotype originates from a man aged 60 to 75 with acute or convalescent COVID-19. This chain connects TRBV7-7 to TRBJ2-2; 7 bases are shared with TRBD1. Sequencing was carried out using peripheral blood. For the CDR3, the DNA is TGTGCTAGCAGCCCACAGACAGGGTTAGGCGCGAACACCGGGGAGCTGTTTTTT. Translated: CASSPQTGLGANTGELFF.